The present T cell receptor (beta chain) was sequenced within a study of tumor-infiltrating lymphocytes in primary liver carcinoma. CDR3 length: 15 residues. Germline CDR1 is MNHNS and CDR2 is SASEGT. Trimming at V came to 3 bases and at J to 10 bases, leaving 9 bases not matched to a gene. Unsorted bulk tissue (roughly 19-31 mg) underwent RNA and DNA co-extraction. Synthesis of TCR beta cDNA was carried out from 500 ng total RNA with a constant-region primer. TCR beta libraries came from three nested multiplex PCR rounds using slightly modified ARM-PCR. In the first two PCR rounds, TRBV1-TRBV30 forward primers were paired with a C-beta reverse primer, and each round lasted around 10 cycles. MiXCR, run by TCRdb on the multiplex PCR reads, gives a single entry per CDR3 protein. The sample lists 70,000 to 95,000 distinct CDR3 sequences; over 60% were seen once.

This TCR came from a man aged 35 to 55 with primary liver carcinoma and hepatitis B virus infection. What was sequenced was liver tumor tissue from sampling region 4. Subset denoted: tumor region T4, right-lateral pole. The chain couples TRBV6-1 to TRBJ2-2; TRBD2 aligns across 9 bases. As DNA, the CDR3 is TGTGCCAGCAGTGATAGCGGGAGAGATATCGTGGAGCTGTTTTTT. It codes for CASSDSGRDIVELFF.